What follows are 12 T cell receptor beta chains derived from one specimen sequenced in a study of a mutant IDH1 vaccine in newly diagnosed glioma. These receptors lack a known antigen. The time point is: week 47, end of study. With topical imiquimod, each dose of the vaccine consisted of 300 ug of mutant IDH1 20-mer peptide. Produced via immunoSEQ multiplex PCR; TCRdb's table is partial and in-frame only. The table records about 94,000 clones, about nine tenths of them present only once. The sample was PBMCs, taken from a glioma patient whose treatment included an IDH1 peptide vaccine. These receptors were obtained from a woman in her fifties or sixties with glioma.

This chain links TRBV11-2 with TRBJ2-3; possibly TRBD1 or TRBD2 for D (5 bases each). The CDR3 has 17 residues. Trimming took 2 bases from V and 9 from J, leaving 24 bases between them. Germline V gene lookup returns CDR1 SGHAT and CDR2 FQNNGV. CDR3 in DNA: TGTGCCAGCAGCTTATCCCAGGGACCCTTCTTCGGAGAAACGCAGTATTTT. Its translation is CASSLSQGPFFGETQYF. Complete variable domain (other parts from reference TRBV11-2 and TRBJ2-3): EAGVAQSPRYKIIEKRQSVAFWCNPISGHATLYWYQQILGQGPKLLIQFQNNGVVDDSQLPKDRFSAERLKGVDSTLKIQPAKLEDSAVYLCASSLSQGPFFGETQYFGPGTRLTVL.

This sequence joins TRBV1 and TRBJ1-4; TRBD1, the D gene given by the table, was not confirmed from the DNA. TRBV1 is marked as a pseudogene. The CDR3 consists of 15 residues. The CDR3 region is CTSNQTGGTNEKLFF. In DNA, the CDR3 is TGCACCAGCAACCAGACAGGGGGAACTAATGAAAAACTGTTTTTT.

The chain couples TRBV5-6 to TRBJ2-5; 10 bases fit TRBD2. V lost 4 bases, J lost 1 base, and 10 bases stayed unmatched. This CDR3 is 17 amino acids long. Looked up from germline, CDR1 is SGHDT and CDR2 is YYEEEE. CDR3 DNA sequence: TGTGCCAGCAGCGTAGCCTGGACTAGCGGAACCCAAGAGACCCAGTACTTC. It translates to CASSVAWTSGTQETQYF.

This chain connects TRBV13 to TRBJ2-3, with 8 bases fitting TRBD2. Germline CDR1 PRHDT, CDR2 FYEKMQ (reference sequence). The length of the CDR3 is 17 residues. Trimming at V came to 0 bases and at J to 1 base, leaving 6 bases not matched to a gene. The CDR3 loop reads CASSLGAGGMGTDTQYF. DNA for the CDR3: TGTGCCAGCAGCTTAGGCGCGGGAGGTATGGGCACAGATACGCAGTATTTT.

This clone came up a few times. The chain employs TRBV28 and TRBJ1-2; 11 bases line up with TRBD1. Germline V gives CDR1 MDHEN, CDR2 SYDVKM. J gave up 12 bases and V 8 bases, and 11 bases lay outside the gene matches. The length of the CDR3 is 13 residues. CDR3 loop: CASAPGTGGGHTF. Written as DNA, the CDR3 is TGTGCCAGCGCCCCCGGGACAGGGGGAGGACACACCTTC.

The CDR3 reads CSASRLDEQFF. The CDR3 DNA reads as TGCAGCGCCTCCAGACTAGACGAGCAGTTCTTC. The chain carries TRBV29-1 and TRBJ2-1; the D gene is possibly TRBD2 (6 bases). V gave up 7 bases and J gave up 10 bases, with 14 bases separating them. CDR1 SQVTM and CDR2 ANQGSEA come from the germline V gene. The CDR3 runs 11 residues.

The gene calls are TRBV28 and TRBJ2-7, with D perhaps TRBD1 or TRBD2 (5 bases each). V shed 7 bases and J shed 2 bases, with 21 bases lying between them. The CDR3 runs 16 residues. The germline V gene encodes CDR1 MDHEN and CDR2 SYDVKM. CDR3 loop: CASNRGVDGLPYEQYF. The CDR3 region has the DNA TGTGCCAGCAATAGAGGGGTAGACGGGTTGCCCTACGAGCAGTACTTC. The full variable domain, with the rest looked up from reference TRBV28 and TRBJ2-7, is DVKVTQSSRYLVKRTGEKVFLECVQDMDHENMFWYRQDPGLGLRLIYFSYDVKMKEKGDIPEGYSVSREKKERFSLILESASTNQTSMYLCASNRGVDGLPYEQYFGPGTRLTVT.

The rearrangement joins TRBV13 to TRBJ1-1; D may be TRBD1 (5 bases). Germline V gene lookup returns CDR1 PRHDT and CDR2 FYEKMQ (reference sequence). V shed 0 bases and J shed 7 bases, with 15 bases lying between them. The CDR3 consists of 15 residues. The CDR3 protein is CASSLGREVGREAFF. CDR3 coding DNA: TGTGCCAGCAGCTTAGGCCGAGAGGTGGGGCGTGAAGCTTTCTTT.

The V call is TRBV6-1, the J call TRBJ2-5, with D possibly matching TRBD1 (6 bases). CDR1 and CDR2 (germline): MNHNS, SASEGT. This CDR3 has 12 amino acids. Trimming removed 7 bases at V and 4 bases at J, with 10 bases between. The CDR3 reads CASTIQGETQYF. The CDR3 region has the DNA TGTGCCAGCACCATACAGGGAGAGACCCAGTACTTC.

This sequence joins TRBV27 and TRBJ2-1; D ambiguous. The CDR3 loop spans 15 amino acids. The V gene's germline CDR1 is MNHEY and CDR2 SMNVEV (reference sequence). With 4 bases removed from V and 0 bases from J, the gap between germline ends came to 10 bases. The CDR3: CASSSYESSYNEQFF. The CDR3, as DNA: TGTGCCAGCAGTTCCTATGAAAGCTCCTACAATGAGCAGTTCTTC.

The chain recombines TRBV5-5 with TRBJ2-5, with D perhaps being TRBD1 or TRBD2 (5 bases each). The J call may not be correct, given that the DNA end is closer to TRBJ2-7. There are 16 residues in the CDR3. Germline CDR1 and CDR2: SGHKS and YYEKEE (reference sequence). CDR3 residues: CASSLGTGTASAEQYF. The CDR3 DNA reads TGTGCCAGCAGCTTGGGCACCGGGACGGCCTCCGCCGAGCAGTACTTC.

The chain joins TRBV5-1 to TRBJ1-1; no clear D. V gave up 1 base and J gave up 8 bases, with 9 bases separating them. The CDR3 runs 12 residues. Looked up from germline, CDR1 is SGHRS and CDR2 is YFSETQ. CDR3 residues: CASSLNGEEAFF. The CDR3 nucleotides read TGCGCCAGCAGCTTGAACGGGGAGGAAGCTTTCTTT.